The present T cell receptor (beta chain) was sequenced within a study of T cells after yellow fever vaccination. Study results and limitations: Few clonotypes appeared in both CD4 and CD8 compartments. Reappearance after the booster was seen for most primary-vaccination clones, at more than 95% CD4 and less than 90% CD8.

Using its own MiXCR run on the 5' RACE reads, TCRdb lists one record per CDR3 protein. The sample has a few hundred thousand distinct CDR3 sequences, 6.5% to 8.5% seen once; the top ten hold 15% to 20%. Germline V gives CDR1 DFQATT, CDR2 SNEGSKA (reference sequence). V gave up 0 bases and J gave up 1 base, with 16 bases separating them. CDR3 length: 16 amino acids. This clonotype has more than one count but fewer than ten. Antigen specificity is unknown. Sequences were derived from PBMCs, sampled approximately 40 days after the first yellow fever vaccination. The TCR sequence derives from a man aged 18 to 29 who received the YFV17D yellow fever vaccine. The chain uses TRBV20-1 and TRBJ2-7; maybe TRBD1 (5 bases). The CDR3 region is CSARDRARVFSYEQYV. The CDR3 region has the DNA TGCAGTGCTAGAGATCGGGCCAGGGTTTTTTCCTACGAGCAGTACGTC.